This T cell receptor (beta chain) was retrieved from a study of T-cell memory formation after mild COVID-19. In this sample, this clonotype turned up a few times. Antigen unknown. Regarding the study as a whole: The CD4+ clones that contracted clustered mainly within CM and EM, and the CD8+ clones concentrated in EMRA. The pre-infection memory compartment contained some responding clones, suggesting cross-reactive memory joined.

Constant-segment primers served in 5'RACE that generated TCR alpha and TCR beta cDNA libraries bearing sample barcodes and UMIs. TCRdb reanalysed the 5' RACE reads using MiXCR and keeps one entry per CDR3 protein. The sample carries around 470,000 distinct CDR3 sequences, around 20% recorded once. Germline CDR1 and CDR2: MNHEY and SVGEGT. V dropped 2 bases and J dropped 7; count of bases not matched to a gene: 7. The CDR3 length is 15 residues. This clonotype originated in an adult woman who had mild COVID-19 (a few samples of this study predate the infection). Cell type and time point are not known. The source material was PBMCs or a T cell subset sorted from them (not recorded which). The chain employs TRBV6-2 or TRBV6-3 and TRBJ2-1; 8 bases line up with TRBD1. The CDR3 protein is CASSYTGGGRNEQFF. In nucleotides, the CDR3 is TGTGCCAGCAGTTACACAGGGGGTGGAAGAAATGAGCAGTTCTTC.